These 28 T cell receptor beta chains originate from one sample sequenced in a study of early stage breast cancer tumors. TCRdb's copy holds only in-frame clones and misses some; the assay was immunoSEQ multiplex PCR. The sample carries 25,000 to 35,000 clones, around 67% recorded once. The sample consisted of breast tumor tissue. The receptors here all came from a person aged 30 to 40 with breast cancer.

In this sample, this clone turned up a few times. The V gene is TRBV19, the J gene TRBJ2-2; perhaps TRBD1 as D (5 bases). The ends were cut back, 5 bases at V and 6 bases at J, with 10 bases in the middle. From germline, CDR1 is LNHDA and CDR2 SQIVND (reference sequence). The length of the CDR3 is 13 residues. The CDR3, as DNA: TGTGCCAGTAGTTACGGACACCCCGGGGAGCTGTTTTTT. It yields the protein CASSYGHPGELFF.

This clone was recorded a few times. Here the CDR3 reads CASSQGGLAGGTYEQYF. The CDR3 region has the DNA TGCGCCAGCAGCCAAGGAGGACTAGCGGGAGGAACCTACGAGCAGTACTTC. This sequence joins TRBV4-1 and TRBJ2-7; 14 bases match TRBD2. Germline CDR1 is MGHRA and CDR2 is YSYEKL. The CDR3 loop spans 17 amino acids. J gave up 2 bases and V 1 base, and 4 bases lay outside the gene matches.

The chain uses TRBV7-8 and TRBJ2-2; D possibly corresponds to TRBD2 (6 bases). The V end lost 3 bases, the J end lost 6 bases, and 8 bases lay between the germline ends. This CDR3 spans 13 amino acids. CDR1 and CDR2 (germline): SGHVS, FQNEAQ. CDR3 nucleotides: TGTGCCAGCAGCTTCGGGGAGGCCGGGGAGCTGTTTTTT. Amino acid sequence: CASSFGEAGELFF.

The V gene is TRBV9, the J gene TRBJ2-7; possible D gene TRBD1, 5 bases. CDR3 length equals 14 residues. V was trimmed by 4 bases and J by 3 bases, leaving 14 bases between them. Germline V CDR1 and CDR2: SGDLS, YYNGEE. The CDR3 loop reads CASSMGLKNYEQYF. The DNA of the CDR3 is TGTGCCAGCAGCATGGGGCTCAAGAACTACGAGCAGTACTTC.

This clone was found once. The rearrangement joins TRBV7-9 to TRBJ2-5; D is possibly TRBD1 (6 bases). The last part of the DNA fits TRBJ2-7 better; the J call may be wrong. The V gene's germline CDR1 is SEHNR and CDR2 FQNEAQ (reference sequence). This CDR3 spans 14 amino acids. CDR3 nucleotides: TGTGCCAGCAGCGTCACCGGGACAACCTACGAGCAGTACTTC. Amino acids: CASSVTGTTYEQYF.

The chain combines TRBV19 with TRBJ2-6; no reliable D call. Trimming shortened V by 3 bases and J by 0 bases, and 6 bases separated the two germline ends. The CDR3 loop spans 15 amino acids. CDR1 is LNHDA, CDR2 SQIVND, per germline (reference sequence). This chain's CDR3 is CASSIQHSGANVLTF. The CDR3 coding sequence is TGTGCCAGTAGTATTCAACACTCTGGGGCCAACGTCCTGACTTTC. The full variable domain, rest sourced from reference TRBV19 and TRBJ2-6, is DGGITQSPKYLFRKEGQNVTLSCEQNLNHDAMYWYRQDPGQGLRLIYYSQIVNDFQKGDIAEGYSVSREKKESFPLTVTSAQKNPTAFYLCASSIQHSGANVLTFGAGSRLTVL.

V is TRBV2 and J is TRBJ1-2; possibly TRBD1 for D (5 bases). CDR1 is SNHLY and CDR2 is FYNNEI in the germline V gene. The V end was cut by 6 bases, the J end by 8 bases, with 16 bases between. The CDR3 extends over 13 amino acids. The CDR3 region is CASRIQGSGGYTF. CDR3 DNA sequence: TGTGCCAGCAGGATCCAGGGTTCTGGAGGCTACACCTTC.

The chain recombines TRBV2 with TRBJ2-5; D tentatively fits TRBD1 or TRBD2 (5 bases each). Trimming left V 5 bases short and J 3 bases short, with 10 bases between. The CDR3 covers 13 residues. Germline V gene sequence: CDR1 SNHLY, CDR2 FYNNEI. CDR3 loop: CASSWGRKETQYF. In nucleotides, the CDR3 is TGTGCCAGCAGTTGGGGGAGAAAAGAGACCCAGTACTTC.

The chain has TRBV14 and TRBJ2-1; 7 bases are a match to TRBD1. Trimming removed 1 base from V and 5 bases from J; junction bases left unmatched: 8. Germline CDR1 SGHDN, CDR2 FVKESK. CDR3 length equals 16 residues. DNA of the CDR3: TGTGCCAGCAGCCAAGGGGGACAGAGAAGAAACAATGAGCAGTTCTTC. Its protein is CASSQGGQRRNNEQFF.

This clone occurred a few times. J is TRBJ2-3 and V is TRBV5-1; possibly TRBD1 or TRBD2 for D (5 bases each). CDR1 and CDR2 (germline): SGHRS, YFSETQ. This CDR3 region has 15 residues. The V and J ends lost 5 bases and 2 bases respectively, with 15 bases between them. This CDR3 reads CASSPLGPNTDTQYF. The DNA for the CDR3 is TGCGCCAGCAGTCCCCTGGGACCCAACACAGATACGCAGTATTTT.

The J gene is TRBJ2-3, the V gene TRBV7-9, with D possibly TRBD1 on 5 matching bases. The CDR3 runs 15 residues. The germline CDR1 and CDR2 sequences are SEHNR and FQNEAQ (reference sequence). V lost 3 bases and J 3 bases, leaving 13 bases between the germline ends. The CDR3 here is CASSLQGRLTDTQYF. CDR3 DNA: TGTGCCAGCAGCTTGCAGGGTAGATTGACAGATACGCAGTATTTT.

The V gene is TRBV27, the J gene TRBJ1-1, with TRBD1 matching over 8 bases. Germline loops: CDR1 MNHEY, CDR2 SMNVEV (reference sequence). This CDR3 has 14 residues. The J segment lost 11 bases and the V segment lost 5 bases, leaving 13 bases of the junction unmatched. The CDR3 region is CASSKQGGGVEAFF. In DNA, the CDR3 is TGTGCCAGCAGTAAACAGGGGGGAGGAGTTGAGGCTTTCTTT.

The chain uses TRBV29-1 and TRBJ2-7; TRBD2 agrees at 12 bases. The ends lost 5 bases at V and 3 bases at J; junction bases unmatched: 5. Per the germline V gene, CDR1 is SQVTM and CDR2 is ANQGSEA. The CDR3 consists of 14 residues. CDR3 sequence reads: CSVRLAGGNYEQYF. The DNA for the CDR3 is TGCAGCGTTAGGCTAGCGGGAGGGAACTACGAGCAGTACTTC.

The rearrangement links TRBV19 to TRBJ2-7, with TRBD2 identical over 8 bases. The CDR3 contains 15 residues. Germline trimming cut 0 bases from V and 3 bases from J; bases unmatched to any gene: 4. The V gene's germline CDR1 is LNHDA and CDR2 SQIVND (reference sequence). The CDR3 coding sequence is TGTGCCAGTAGTATAGAGTTCGCGGGAGGCTACGAGCAGTACTTC. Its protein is CASSIEFAGGYEQYF. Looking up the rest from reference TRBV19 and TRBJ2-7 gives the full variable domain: DGGITQSPKYLFRKEGQNVTLSCEQNLNHDAMYWYRQDPGQGLRLIYYSQIVNDFQKGDIAEGYSVSREKKESFPLTVTSAQKNPTAFYLCASSIEFAGGYEQYFGPGTRLTVT.

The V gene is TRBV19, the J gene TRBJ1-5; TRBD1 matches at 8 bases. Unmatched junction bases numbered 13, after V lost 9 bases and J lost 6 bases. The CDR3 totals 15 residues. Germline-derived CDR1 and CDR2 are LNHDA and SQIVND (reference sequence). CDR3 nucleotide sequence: TGTGCCAGCGGCCCTCAGGGGGCTCATGGTCAGCCCCAGCATTTT. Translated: CASGPQGAHGQPQHF.

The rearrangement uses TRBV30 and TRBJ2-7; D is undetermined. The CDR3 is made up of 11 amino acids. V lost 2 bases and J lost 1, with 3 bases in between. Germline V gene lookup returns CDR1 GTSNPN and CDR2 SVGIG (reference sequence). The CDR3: CAWSRSYEQYF. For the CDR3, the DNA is TGTGCCTGGAGTCGGTCCTACGAGCAGTACTTC.

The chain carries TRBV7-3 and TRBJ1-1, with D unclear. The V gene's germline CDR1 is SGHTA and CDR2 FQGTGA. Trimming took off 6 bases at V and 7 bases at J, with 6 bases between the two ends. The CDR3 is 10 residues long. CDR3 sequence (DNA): TGTGCCAGCAGTGACCTTGAAGCTTTCTTT. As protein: CASSDLEAFF.

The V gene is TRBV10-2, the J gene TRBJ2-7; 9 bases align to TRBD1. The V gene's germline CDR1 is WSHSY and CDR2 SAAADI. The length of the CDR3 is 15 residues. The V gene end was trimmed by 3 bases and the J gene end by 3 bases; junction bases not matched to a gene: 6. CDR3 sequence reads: CASSDLGQGFYEQYF. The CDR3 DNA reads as TGCGCCAGCAGTGATTTGGGACAGGGATTCTACGAGCAGTACTTC.

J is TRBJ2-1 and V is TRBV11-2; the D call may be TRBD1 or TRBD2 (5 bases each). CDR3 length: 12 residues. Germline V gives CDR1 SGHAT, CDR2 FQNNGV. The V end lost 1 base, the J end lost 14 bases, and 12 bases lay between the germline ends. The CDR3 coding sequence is TGTGCCAGCAGCTTAGTTATGGGGGTGGAGTTCTTC. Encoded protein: CASSLVMGVEFF.

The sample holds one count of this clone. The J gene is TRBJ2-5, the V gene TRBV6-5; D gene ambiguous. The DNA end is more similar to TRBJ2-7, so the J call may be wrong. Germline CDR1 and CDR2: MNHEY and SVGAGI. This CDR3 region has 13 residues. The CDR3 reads CASSYGDSYEQYF. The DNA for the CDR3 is TGTGCCAGCAGTTACGGGGACTCCTACGAGCAGTACTTC.

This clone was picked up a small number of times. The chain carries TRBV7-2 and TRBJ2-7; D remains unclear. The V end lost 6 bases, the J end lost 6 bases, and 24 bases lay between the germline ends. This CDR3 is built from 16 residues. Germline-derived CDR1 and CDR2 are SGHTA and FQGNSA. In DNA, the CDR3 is TGTGCCAGCAGTCAAAAAGCCAGCGCCCTTGGGCTCGAGCAGTACTTC. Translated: CASSQKASALGLEQYF.

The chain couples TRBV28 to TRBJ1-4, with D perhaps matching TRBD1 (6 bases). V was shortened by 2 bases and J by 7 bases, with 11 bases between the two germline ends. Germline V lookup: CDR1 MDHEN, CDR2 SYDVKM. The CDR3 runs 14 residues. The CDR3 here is CASSLKQGGEKLFF. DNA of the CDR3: TGTGCCAGCAGTTTAAAACAGGGAGGTGAAAAACTGTTTTTT.

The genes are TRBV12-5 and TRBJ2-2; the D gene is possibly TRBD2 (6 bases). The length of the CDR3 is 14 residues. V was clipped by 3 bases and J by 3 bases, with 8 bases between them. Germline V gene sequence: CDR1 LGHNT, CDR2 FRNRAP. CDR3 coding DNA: TGTGCTAGTGGTTTTGGCGGGGACACCGGGGAGCTGTTTTTT. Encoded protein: CASGFGGDTGELFF.

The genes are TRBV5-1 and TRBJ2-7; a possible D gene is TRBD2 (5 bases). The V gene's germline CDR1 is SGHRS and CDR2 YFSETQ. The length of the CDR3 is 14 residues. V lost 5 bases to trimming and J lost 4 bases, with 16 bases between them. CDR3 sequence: CASSLALKGYEQYF. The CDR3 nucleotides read TGCGCCAGCAGTTTAGCGTTAAAGGGATACGAGCAGTACTTC.

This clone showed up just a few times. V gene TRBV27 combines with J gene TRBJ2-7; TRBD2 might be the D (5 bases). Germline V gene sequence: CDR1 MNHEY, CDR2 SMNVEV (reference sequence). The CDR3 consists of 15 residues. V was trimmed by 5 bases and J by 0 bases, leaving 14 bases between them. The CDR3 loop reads CASSLRGMSSYEQYF. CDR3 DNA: TGTGCCAGCAGTCTACGGGGTATGAGCTCCTACGAGCAGTACTTC.

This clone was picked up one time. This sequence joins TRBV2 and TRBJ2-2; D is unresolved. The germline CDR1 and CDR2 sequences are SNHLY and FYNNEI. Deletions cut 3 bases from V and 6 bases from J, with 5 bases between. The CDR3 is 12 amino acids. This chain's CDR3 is CASSDYPGELFF. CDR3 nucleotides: TGTGCCAGCAGTGACTACCCCGGGGAGCTGTTTTTT.

CDR3 loop: CASSYSTARGADEQYF. DNA of the CDR3: TGTGCCAGCAGTTACTCCACCGCCCGGGGGGCCGACGAGCAGTACTTC. The rearrangement links TRBV6-5 to TRBJ2-7; a weak D match, TRBD2 (7 bases). V was trimmed by 0 bases and J by 5 bases, leaving 17 bases between them. The germline gives CDR1 MNHEY, CDR2 SVGAGI. The CDR3 totals 16 residues.

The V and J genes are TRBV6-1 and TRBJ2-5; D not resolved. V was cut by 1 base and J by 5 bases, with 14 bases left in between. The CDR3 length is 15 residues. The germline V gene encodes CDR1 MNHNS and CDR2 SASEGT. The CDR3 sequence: CASSEGADPRETQYF. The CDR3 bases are TGTGCCAGCAGTGAAGGGGCAGACCCCAGGGAGACCCAGTACTTC.